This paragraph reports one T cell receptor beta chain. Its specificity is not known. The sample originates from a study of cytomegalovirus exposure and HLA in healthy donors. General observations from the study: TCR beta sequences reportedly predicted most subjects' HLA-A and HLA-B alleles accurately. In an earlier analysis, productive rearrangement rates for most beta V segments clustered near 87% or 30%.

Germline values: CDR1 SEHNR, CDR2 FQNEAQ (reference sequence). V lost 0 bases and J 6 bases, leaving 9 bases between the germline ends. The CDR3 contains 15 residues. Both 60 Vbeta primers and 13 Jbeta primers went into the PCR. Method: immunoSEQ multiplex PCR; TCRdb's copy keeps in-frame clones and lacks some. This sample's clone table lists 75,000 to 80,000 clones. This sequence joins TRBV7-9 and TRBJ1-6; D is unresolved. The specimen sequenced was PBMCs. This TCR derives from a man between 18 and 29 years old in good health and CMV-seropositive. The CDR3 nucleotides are TGTGCCAGCAGCTTAGCGCTGGGCGTTAATTCACCCCTCCACTTT. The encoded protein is CASSLALGVNSPLHF. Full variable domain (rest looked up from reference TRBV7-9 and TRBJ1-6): DTGVSQNPRHKITKRGQNVTFRCDPISEHNRLYWYRQTLGQGPEFLTYFQNEAQLEKSRLLSDRFSAERPKGSFSTLEIQRTEQGDSAMYLCASSLALGVNSPLHFGNGTRLTVT.